The rows below give T cell receptor beta chains drawn from one sample of a study of T cells after yellow fever vaccination. TCRdb analysed the 5' RACE reads with MiXCR anew, one entry per CDR3 protein. This table has a few hundred thousand distinct CDR3 sequences, 17% appearing once. The sample was PBMCs, taken around 5 days after the first yellow fever vaccination. The receptors come from a man aged 18 to 30 who received the YFV17D yellow fever vaccine. The CDR3 runs from the conserved cysteine through the conserved F or W. Each record gives: V gene, D gene, clone size, J gene, CDR3 DNA, CDR3 protein. The D gene is left open where the match is weak. The size entry is marked missing in some rows and otherwise reads once, few, many or a size class.

>TRBV27|TRBD1|-|TRBJ1-1
TGTGCCAGCAGTTACAGGGGGCTCGGCACTGAAGCTTTCTTT
CASSYRGLGTEAFF
>TRBV18|-|few|TRBJ2-2
TGTGCCAGCTCACCACGGACAGCCACCGGGGAGCTGTTTTTT
CASSPRTATGELFF
>TRBV7-4|TRBD2|many|TRBJ2-7
TGTGCCAGCAGCTTAGAAGGAGTGACTAGCCAGTCCCGCTCCTACGAGCAGTACTTC
CASSLEGVTSQSRSYEQYF
>TRBV7-9|-|-|TRBJ1-2
TGTGCCAGCAGCTTAGGCGGTCAGCCGAGAGGCTACACCTTC
CASSLGGQPRGYTF
>TRBV6-1|-|-|TRBJ2-7
TGTGCCAGCAGTGAAGCGCGGTCGCGGGGCTACGAGCAGTACTTC
CASSEARSRGYEQYF
>TRBV4-3|TRBD2|-|TRBJ2-1
TGCGCCAGCAGCCAAGGGAGTTCGCGGGGGGGCCTTGTCTTC
CASSQGSSRGGLVF
>TRBV7-2|-|few|TRBJ1-2
TGTGCCAGCAGCTTAGCGCGAGGGGGGCGCATGCATGGCTACACCTTC
CASSLARGGRMHGYTF
>TRBV18|-|-|TRBJ2-7
TGTGCCAGCGCGGATCAGGACGACGAGCAGTACTTC
CASADQDDEQYF
>TRBV12-3/TRBV12-4|TRBD1|once|TRBJ1-4
TGTGCCAGCAGTATACAGGGGGCCATTGAAAAACTGTTTTTT
CASSIQGAIEKLFF
>TRBV7-3|-|-|TRBJ1-1
TGTGCCAGCAGCTTAGGGAGTCAGATGAACACTGAAGCTTTCTTT
CASSLGSQMNTEAFF
>TRBV3-1|-|-|TRBJ2-2
TGTGCCAGCAGCCAACCAGGGGGGCAGACGAACACCGGGGAGCTGTTTTTT
CASSQPGGQTNTGELFF
>TRBV4-3|-|few|TRBJ2-7
TGCGCCAGCAGCCCCTTCAAGGGCTACGAGCAGTACTTC
CASSPFKGYEQYF
>TRBV29-1|-|-|TRBJ2-2
TGCAGCGGTATCACGGGGACCGGGGAGCTGTTTTTT
CSGITGTGELFF
>TRBV10-3|TRBD1|-|TRBJ1-4
TGTGCCATCAGTAGCCGGGACAGGGGAAAACTGTTTTTT
CAISSRDRGKLFF
>TRBV6-6|-|-|TRBJ2-5
TGTGCCAGCAGGCCGGCAGGGAGAGAGACCCAGTACTTC
CASRPAGRETQYF
>TRBV7-2|-|few|TRBJ1-6
TGTGCCAGCAGCTTACAGGGCAGGGATAATTCACCCCTCCACTTT
CASSLQGRDNSPLHF
>TRBV30|TRBD1|-|TRBJ2-3
TGTGCCTCACAAATCGACAGGGCCCGCACAGATACGCAGTATTTT
CASQIDRARTDTQYF
>TRBV5-1|TRBD1|many|TRBJ2-1
TGCGCCAGCAGCTTGGCCCAACAGGGGTTCCCTGAGCAGTTCTTC
CASSLAQQGFPEQFF
>TRBV29-1|TRBD2|few|TRBJ2-1
TGCAGCGTTGGGGGACTAGTTCGAGAGCAGTTCTTC
CSVGGLVREQFF
>TRBV27|-|few|TRBJ2-2
TGTGCCAGCCGACGTTGGGGCGGCTACTACACCGGGGAGCTGTTTTTT
CASRRWGGYYTGELFF
>TRBV5-1|-|-|TRBJ1-1
TGCGCCAGCACCCTAACCATCCTGATGTTCTTT
CASTLTILMFF
>TRBV6-1|TRBD1|-|TRBJ1-1
TGTGCCGGCCAGGGGGCGGACATGAACACTGAAGCTTTCTTT
CAGQGADMNTEAFF
>TRBV10-3|TRBD1|-|TRBJ1-2
TGTGCCATCAGTTATAAATCCAACCCCCGCGGACAGGATGATGGCTACACCTTC
CAISYKSNPRGQDDGYTF
>TRBV7-9|-|many|TRBJ1-4
TGTGCCAGCAGCTTAGTGGTCCCAGATCCTTTACACCTTGCAACTAATGAAAAACTGTTTTTT
CASSLVVPDPLHLATNEKLFF
>TRBV5-1|-|many|TRBJ1-1
TGTGCCAGCAGTTTCAGGGTGAACACTGAAGCTTTCTTT
CASSFRVNTEAFF
>TRBV4-3|TRBD1|-|TRBJ1-1
TGCGCCAGCAGCCAAGATCGATGGCAGGGGGCGGAAGCTTTCTTT
CASSQDRWQGAEAFF
>TRBV15|-|few|TRBJ2-5
TGTGCCACCAGCAGAGATTTGCAGGAGACCCAGTACTTC
CATSRDLQETQYF
>TRBV20-1|-|-|TRBJ2-3
TGCAGTGGGGGGTCCGCTGATACGCAGTATTTT
CSGGSADTQYF
>TRBV9|-|few|TRBJ2-3
TGTGCCAGCAGCCCACACGAGCGTGTCACAGATACGCAGTATTTT
CASSPHERVTDTQYF
>TRBV12-3/TRBV12-4|TRBD1|few|TRBJ1-3
TGTGCCAGCAGTTCTGGGACAGGTGAAAACACCATATATTTT
CASSSGTGENTIYF
>TRBV27|TRBD1|-|TRBJ2-7
TGTGCCAGCAGTCCACTCTTCCAGGGGGCAACCTACGAGCAGTACTTC
CASSPLFQGATYEQYF
>TRBV20-1|-|few|TRBJ2-1
TGCAGTGCTAGAGCGCCTAGGGAGCAGTTCTTC
CSARAPREQFF
>TRBV29-1|TRBD2|-|TRBJ2-7
TGCAGCGTTGTAACTAGCGAGGCCCCCTACGAGCAGTACTTC
CSVVTSEAPYEQYF
>TRBV12-3/TRBV12-4|-|few|TRBJ1-1
TGTGCCAGCAGTCCTCAGGGGTCGGGCACTGAAGCTTTCTTT
CASSPQGSGTEAFF
>TRBV12-3/TRBV12-4|-|-|TRBJ1-2
TGTGCCAGCAGTTCGGTCGAGGATCGGTATGGCTACACCTTC
CASSSVEDRYGYTF
>TRBV5-4|-|-|TRBJ1-4
TGTGCCAGCAGCCCGGAATCCGATGAAAAACTGTTTTTT
CASSPESDEKLFF
>TRBV4-1|-|-|TRBJ2-5
TGCGCCAGCAGCCAAGATTTTGGCAGGGCGATTTGGGAGACCCAGTACTTC
CASSQDFGRAIWETQYF
>TRBV7-9|-|-|TRBJ2-1
TGTGCCAGCAACCGGGACTTCAACAATGAGCAGTTCTTC
CASNRDFNNEQFF
>TRBV5-1|-|few|TRBJ1-1
TGCGCCAGCAGCTTGGAGGCAGGCCGGGGGCGTGAAGCTTTCTTT
CASSLEAGRGREAFF
>TRBV5-1|TRBD1|few|TRBJ2-1
TGCGCCAGCAGCTTGGCCGGGGGACAGGGGATTAATGAGCAGTTCTTC
CASSLAGGQGINEQFF